The 8 T cell receptor beta chains given below trace back to one sample, sequenced in a study of blood T cell repertoires in COVID-19. The assay was immunoSEQ multiplex PCR, and TCRdb's table has in-frame clones only and misses some. The sample consists of 150,000 to 200,000 clones, approximately 87% of them appearing once. The sequenced material came from peripheral blood. These receptors were collected from a woman in her seventies with acute or convalescent COVID-19.

This clone was recorded once. The chain recombines TRBV30 with TRBJ1-6; possible D gene TRBD1, 6 bases. Per germline, CDR1 GTSNPN and CDR2 SVGIG (reference sequence). V was shortened by 0 bases and J by 7 bases, with 10 bases between the two germline ends. CDR3 length: 14 residues. The CDR3 region is CAWSVAGANSPLHF. The CDR3, as DNA: TGTGCCTGGAGTGTTGCAGGGGCCAATTCACCCCTCCACTTT.

The V call is TRBV4-1, the J call TRBJ1-2; possibly TRBD1 for D (5 bases). The CDR3 spans 13 residues. The germline V gene has CDR1 MGHRA and CDR2 YSYEKL. V was pared by 5 bases and J by 4 bases, with 11 bases between. The CDR3 here is CASSSRDSYGYTF. The CDR3 nucleotides are TGCGCCAGCAGCTCACGGGACTCCTATGGCTACACCTTC.

The chain links TRBV9 to TRBJ2-3, with 8 bases identical to TRBD2. The germline gives CDR1 SGDLS, CDR2 YYNGEE. The CDR3 is made up of 16 amino acids. The V gene end was trimmed by 0 bases and the J gene end by 4 bases; junction bases not matched to a gene: 7. CDR3 protein: CASSVAPGGPPDTQYF. The CDR3 nucleotides are TGTGCCAGCAGCGTAGCCCCGGGGGGGCCCCCAGATACGCAGTATTTT.

This rearrangement joins TRBV15 to TRBJ1-1; 11 bases match TRBD1. The junction had 3 bases not matched to a gene; V was cut back by 4 bases and J by 5 bases. CDR1 and CDR2 (germline): LNHNV, YYDKDF (reference sequence). The CDR3 is 14 amino acids. CDR3 protein: CATSTDRGRTEAFF. DNA for the CDR3: TGTGCCACCAGCACGGACAGGGGGCGAACTGAAGCTTTCTTT.

The genes are TRBV25-1 and TRBJ1-2; 8 nucleotides match TRBD1. The CDR3 sequence is 14 residues long. Germline V gene data show CDR1 as MGHDK and CDR2 as SYGVNS. Trimming at V came to 4 bases and at J to 5 bases, leaving 6 bases not matched to a gene. CDR3 loop: CASSAGTGLYGYTF. The CDR3, as DNA: TGTGCCAGCAGTGCCGGGACAGGTCTATATGGCTACACCTTC.

The chain couples TRBV10-1 to TRBJ2-3; 7 nucleotides agree with TRBD1. Germline CDR1 is WNHNN and CDR2 is SYGVQD (reference sequence). The V segment lost 8 bases and the J segment 0 bases; nucleotides outside the gene matches: 8. The CDR3 has 15 residues. The CDR3 nucleotides read TGCGCCAGCGGAGCAGGGGGTTCTAGCACAGATACGCAGTATTTT. Translation: CASGAGGSSTDTQYF.

J is TRBJ1-2 and V is TRBV18; no definite D call. The CDR3 extends over 14 amino acids. Germline V gene data show CDR1 as KGHSH and CDR2 as LQKENI. With 6 bases removed from V and 6 bases from J, the gap between germline ends came to 17 bases. The CDR3 here is CASSPEVSTNGYTF. CDR3 in DNA: TGTGCCAGCTCTCCCGAAGTCAGTACCAATGGCTACACCTTC.

This clone came up once. This chain links TRBV4-1 with TRBJ2-2; D possibly corresponds to TRBD1 (5 bases). Trimming took 0 bases from V and 2 from J, leaving 7 bases between them. Germline CDR1 and CDR2: MGHRA and YSYEKL. There are 15 residues in the CDR3. This CDR3 is CASSQDRGNTGELFF. CDR3 nucleotides: TGCGCCAGCAGCCAAGATAGGGGAAACACCGGGGAGCTGTTTTTT.